These T cell receptor beta chains were read from a single sample in a study of T cells after yellow fever vaccination. A single record per CDR3 protein comes from TCRdb applying MiXCR to the 5' RACE reads. This table holds hundreds of thousands of distinct CDR3 sequences, 8.7% found once. Sample: PBMCs, taken on the day of the first yellow fever vaccination. The receptors were gathered from a young man who received the YFV17D yellow fever vaccine. Each CDR3 is given with its conserved first and last residue. A D gene is named only where the DNA matches it firmly. Expanded clones get a size class; other rows say once, few or many, or leave the size out.

CDR3: CASSRTGAIETQYF
DNA: TGTGCCAGCAGCCGTACAGGGGCCATAGAGACCCAGTACTTC
J: TRBJ2-5
size: many
V: TRBV28
D: TRBD1

CDR3: CASSPKYRGVGETQYF
DNA: TGCGCCAGCAGCCCTAAATACAGGGGGGTAGGAGAGACCCAGTACTTC
J: TRBJ2-5
size: many
V: TRBV4-1
D: TRBD1

CDR3: CASSFQDGNQPQHF
DNA: TGTGCCAGCAGCTTTCAGGATGGCAATCAGCCCCAGCATTTT
J: TRBJ1-5
size: NA
V: TRBV7-2
D: NA

CDR3: CSASSGTGYESRDTQYF
DNA: TGCAGTGCTTCTTCCGGGACAGGGTATGAGAGCAGAGATACGCAGTATTTT
J: TRBJ2-3
size: many
V: TRBV20-1
D: TRBD1

CDR3: CASSIVGGGRGSSYNEQFF
DNA: TGTGCCAGCAGCATCGTCGGTGGAGGGCGCGGGAGCTCCTACAATGAGCAGTTCTTC
J: TRBJ2-1
size: few
V: TRBV11-1
D: TRBD2

CDR3: CASSLVGGGNEQFF
DNA: TGTGCCAGCAGCTTAGTCGGGGGAGGTAATGAGCAGTTCTTC
J: TRBJ2-1
size: many
V: TRBV7-3
D: NA

CDR3: CASSFGGGNYGYTF
DNA: TGTGCCAGCAGTTTCGGGGGCGGGAACTATGGCTACACCTTC
J: TRBJ1-2
size: few
V: TRBV28
D: NA

CDR3: CASSELLGTQYF
DNA: TGTGCCAGCAGTGAATTGTTGGGTACGCAGTATTTT
J: TRBJ2-3
size: few
V: TRBV25-1
D: NA

CDR3: CASSPGQGEQPQHF
DNA: TGTGCCAGCAGCCCGGGACAGGGAGAACAGCCCCAGCATTTT
J: TRBJ1-5
size: NA
V: TRBV12-3/TRBV12-4
D: TRBD1

CDR3: CASSEYRRKGDNEQFF
DNA: TGTGCCAGCAGTGAATATCGGCGAAAAGGGGACAATGAGCAGTTCTTC
J: TRBJ2-1
size: NA
V: TRBV25-1
D: NA

CDR3: CATSDPQGSGANVLTF
DNA: TGTGCCACCAGTGACCCACAGGGGTCTGGGGCCAACGTCCTGACTTTC
J: TRBJ2-6
size: NA
V: TRBV24-1
D: TRBD1

CDR3: CSARDGADTEAFF
DNA: TGCAGTGCTAGAGATGGGGCTGACACTGAAGCTTTCTTT
J: TRBJ1-1
size: few
V: TRBV20-1
D: NA

CDR3: CASGHGGGYTF
DNA: TGTGCCAGCGGCCATGGAGGGGGCTACACCTTC
J: TRBJ1-2
size: few
V: TRBV28
D: NA

CDR3: CASGWGEKMNTEAFF
DNA: TGCGCCAGCGGATGGGGAGAGAAGATGAACACTGAAGCTTTCTTT
J: TRBJ1-1
size: few
V: TRBV5-1
D: NA

CDR3: CASSLWQAGGELFF
DNA: TGTGCCAGCAGCTTATGGCAGGCCGGCGGGGAGCTGTTTTTT
J: TRBJ2-2
size: NA
V: TRBV11-2
D: NA

CDR3: CASSYSAGGGGEQFF
DNA: TGTGCCAGCAGTTACTCCGCGGGGGGCGGGGGTGAGCAGTTCTTC
J: TRBJ2-1
size: few
V: TRBV6-5
D: TRBD2

CDR3: CASSRPGAKNSPLHF
DNA: TGTGCCAGCAGCCGCCCGGGGGCTAAAAATTCACCCCTCCACTTT
J: TRBJ1-6
size: NA
V: TRBV7-9
D: NA

CDR3: CASSKGRVGSGELFF
DNA: TGCGCCAGCAGTAAGGGGCGGGTAGGGAGCGGGGAGCTGTTTTTT
J: TRBJ2-2
size: many
V: TRBV4-3
D: NA

CDR3: CASSLRQGAFGGYTF
DNA: TGTGCCAGCAGTTTACGGCAGGGGGCGTTTGGAGGCTACACCTTC
J: TRBJ1-2
size: NA
V: TRBV12-3/TRBV12-4
D: TRBD1

CDR3: CASSFTGTGFYNEQFF
DNA: TGTGCCAGTAGCTTCACCGGGACAGGATTTTACAATGAGCAGTTCTTC
J: TRBJ2-1
size: NA
V: TRBV19
D: TRBD1

CDR3: CSVSLKLAGQFF
DNA: TGCAGTGTTTCCTTGAAGCTAGCGGGTCAGTTCTTC
J: TRBJ2-1
size: NA
V: TRBV20-1
D: TRBD2

CDR3: CASSVARNTGELFF
DNA: TGTGCCAGCAGCGTAGCCCGGAACACCGGGGAGCTGTTTTTT
J: TRBJ2-2
size: NA
V: TRBV9
D: NA

CDR3: CASSLDTANTGELFF
DNA: TGTGCCAGCAGCTTAGATACAGCGAACACCGGGGAGCTGTTTTTT
J: TRBJ2-2
size: many
V: TRBV11-2
D: NA

CDR3: CASSLEGSYEQYF
DNA: TGCGCCAGCAGCTTGGAAGGGTCCTACGAGCAGTACTTC
J: TRBJ2-7
size: many
V: TRBV5-1
D: NA

CDR3: CSSRGSGNTIYF
DNA: TGCAGCTCCAGGGGTTCTGGAAACACCATATATTTT
J: TRBJ1-3
size: few
V: TRBV29-1
D: NA

CDR3: CASSSRGTADNEQFF
DNA: TGTGCCAGCAGCTCTAGAGGTACGGCGGACAATGAGCAGTTCTTC
J: TRBJ2-1
size: few
V: TRBV7-9
D: NA

CDR3: CASSLARDAFF
DNA: TGTGCCAGCAGCTTAGCCAGGGACGCTTTCTTT
J: TRBJ1-1
size: few
V: TRBV7-9
D: NA

CDR3: CASSGQGPGELFF
DNA: TGTGCCAGCAGTGGACAGGGGCCCGGGGAGCTGTTTTTT
J: TRBJ2-2
size: few
V: TRBV12-3/TRBV12-4
D: TRBD1

CDR3: CASSHQSWVAGNEQFF
DNA: TGTGCCAGCAGCCACCAATCGTGGGTCGCCGGAAATGAGCAGTTCTTC
J: TRBJ2-1
size: many
V: TRBV12-3/TRBV12-4
D: NA

CDR3: CSARVAKDYYGYTF
DNA: TGCAGTGCTAGGGTAGCGAAGGATTACTATGGCTACACCTTC
J: TRBJ1-2
size: few
V: TRBV20-1
D: NA

CDR3: CASSFGAGSFYGYTF
DNA: TGTGCCAGCAGCTTCGGGGCAGGGTCTTTCTATGGCTACACCTTC
J: TRBJ1-2
size: few
V: TRBV7-3
D: NA